The T cell receptor (beta chain) described here comes from a study of blood T cell repertoires in COVID-19. The overall study: Acute and convalescent COVID-19 specimens originated in the United States, Italy and Spain. PBMCs, B-cell-depleted T cells, or T cells provided the cDNA or gDNA that made up the material.

The CDR3 is made up of 13 amino acids. Trimming stripped 1 base from V and 6 bases from J, with 12 bases between. Germline CDR1 reads GTSNPN; CDR2 reads SVGIG (reference sequence). Original processing methods: It was from reference gene primer amplification that nucleated cell counts were estimated. Sequenced by immunoSEQ multiplex PCR; TCRdb stores in-frame clones only, minus some. That table furnishes V, J and clone size, whereas the DNA furnished D and trimming. The profile shows 410,000 or so clones, 70% to 90% of them singletons. Patients from Seattle were sampled longitudinally, starting during active infection.

The gene calls are TRBV30 and TRBJ1-1; D is unclear. The clonotype originates from a woman in her 40s with COVID-19, enrolled during active disease. What was sequenced was peripheral blood. The CDR3 DNA is TGTGCCTGGAGTGCAACTAGGAGTGCTGAAGCTTTCTTT. It specifies CAWSATRSAEAFF.